This passage covers 14 T cell receptor beta chains from one sample sequenced in a study of control samples from healthy donors and cancer patients. Measured with immunoSEQ multiplex PCR; TCRdb has only the in-frame clones, and not every one. The sample shows 150,000 to 170,000 clones, about 94% of them seen only once. The source material was blood. The receptors stem from a man aged 40-55 years in good health.

This chain links TRBV19 with TRBJ1-1; D is uncertain. V was clipped by 3 bases and J by 1 base, with 9 bases between them. CDR1 is LNHDA, CDR2 SQIVND, per germline (reference sequence). This CDR3 region has 14 residues. The CDR3 DNA follows: TGTGCCAGTAGTATTGGGAGGCCGAACACTGAAGCTTTCTTT. It yields the protein CASSIGRPNTEAFF.

The rearrangement joins TRBV11-1 to TRBJ2-2; D gene unclear. This CDR3 contains 14 residues. Germline assignment: CDR1 SGHAT and CDR2 FQDESV (reference sequence). V was trimmed by 6 bases and J by 0 bases, leaving 8 bases between them. The CDR3 here is CASRRTANTGELFF. The CDR3 region has the DNA TGTGCCAGCAGAAGGACGGCGAACACCGGGGAGCTGTTTTTT.

The V call is TRBV18, the J call TRBJ2-2; 7 positions agree with TRBD1. In germline, CDR1 is KGHSH, CDR2 LQKENI. V lost 3 bases and J lost 1; bases outside the gene matches: 2. CDR3 length: 15 amino acids. The CDR3 DNA sequence: TGTGCCAGCTCACCGACAGGGATGAACACCGGGGAGCTGTTTTTT. Encoded protein: CASSPTGMNTGELFF.

The chain's CDR3 is CASTPGHSNSPLHF. The CDR3 bases are TGTGCCAGCACTCCGGGACATAGTAATTCACCCCTCCACTTT. The chain has TRBV27 and TRBJ1-6; perhaps TRBD1 as D (6 bases). The CDR3 consists of 14 residues. Between the trimmed V and J ends, which lost 7 bases and 6 bases, there was a span of 13 bases. CDR1 MNHEY and CDR2 SMNVEV come from the germline V gene (reference sequence).

The chain recombines TRBV10-3 with TRBJ2-7; D call uncertain. Trimming took off 3 bases at V and 1 base at J, with 7 bases between the two ends. The CDR3 totals 13 residues. Germline assignment: CDR1 ENHRY and CDR2 SYGVKD. Written as DNA, the CDR3 is TGTGCCATCAGTGATCAGGTTTCCTACGAGCAGTACTTC. Amino acids: CAISDQVSYEQYF.

The chain uses TRBV6-2 or TRBV6-3 and TRBJ2-3; 11 nucleotides match TRBD2. Germline V CDR1 and CDR2: MNHEY, SVGEGT. CDR3 length equals 17 residues. With 5 bases clipped from V and 0 bases from J, the junction kept 7 bases outside the gene matches. CDR3 region: CASSKTSGAPSTDTQYF. CDR3 bases: TGTGCCAGCAGTAAGACTAGCGGGGCGCCTAGCACAGATACGCAGTATTTT.

This clone is a singleton in its sample. This chain links TRBV7-2 with TRBJ2-3, with D possibly called TRBD1 or TRBD2 (7 bases each). The V gene's germline CDR1 is SGHTA and CDR2 FQGNSA. The length of the CDR3 is 15 residues. Trimming removed 0 bases from V and 4 bases from J, with 11 bases in between. CDR3 sequence (DNA): TGTGCCAGCAGCTTAGCGCAGGGGGGGCCAGATACGCAGTATTTT. It translates to CASSLAQGGPDTQYF.

The CDR3 region has the DNA TGTGCCAGCAGCTTGTCGCCAGGATGGAATTCACCCCTCCACTTT. This codes for CASSLSPGWNSPLHF. The chain employs TRBV5-6 and TRBJ1-6; no clear D. Between the trimmed V and J ends, which lost 1 base and 7 bases, there was a span of 12 bases. The germline CDR1 and CDR2 sequences are SGHDT and YYEEEE. The CDR3 is made up of 15 amino acids.

The chain has TRBV10-2 and TRBJ2-3; 13 bases line up with TRBD2. The V segment lost 8 bases and the J segment 4 bases; nucleotides outside the gene matches: 9. CDR3 length equals 16 residues. CDR1 and CDR2 from the germline V gene are WSHSY and SAAADI. CDR3 protein: CASHASLAGGPDTQYF. CDR3 DNA sequence: TGCGCCAGCCATGCCTCACTAGCGGGGGGGCCAGATACGCAGTATTTT.

The CDR3 sequence: CASSPNPALTGGNYGYTF. DNA for the CDR3: TGTGCCAGCAGTCCTAACCCGGCCCTGACAGGAGGTAACTATGGCTACACCTTC. This chain uses TRBV27 with TRBJ1-2; tentatively, D is TRBD1 (6 bases). CDR1 and CDR2 (germline): MNHEY, SMNVEV (reference sequence). The CDR3 extends over 18 amino acids. The V end lost 5 bases, the J end lost 1 base, and 23 bases lay between the germline ends.

The V and J genes are TRBV30 and TRBJ2-3; 10 nucleotides align to TRBD2. Trimming took 3 bases from V and 6 from J; bases not matched to a gene: 9. The CDR3 loop spans 15 amino acids. Germline V gene data show CDR1 as GTSNPN and CDR2 as SVGIG (reference sequence). In nucleotides, the CDR3 is TGTGCCTGGAGGAGGAGCGGGGGGGCATGGGATACGCAGTATTTT. Encoded protein: CAWRRSGGAWDTQYF.

The chain couples TRBV7-8 to TRBJ1-1, with D unclear. Germline loops: CDR1 SGHVS, CDR2 FQNEAQ. CDR3 length equals 17 residues. The V end lost 0 bases, the J end lost 5 bases, and 19 bases lay between the germline ends. This CDR3 reads CASSLARPGGVRTEAFF. The CDR3 bases are TGTGCCAGCAGCTTAGCGAGGCCAGGTGGTGTACGGACTGAAGCTTTCTTT.

V is TRBV5-4 and J is TRBJ2-3; D perhaps matches TRBD2 (6 bases). Germline V gives CDR1 SGHNT, CDR2 YYREEE (reference sequence). The CDR3 is 16 residues long. The V gene lost 0 bases and the J gene lost 0 bases, with 11 bases spanning the gap. The DNA of the CDR3 is TGTGCCAGCAGCTTGGGTGGTGGGGGGAGCACAGATACGCAGTATTTT. Translating gives CASSLGGGGSTDTQYF.

The V and J genes are TRBV5-1 and TRBJ1-1; D unclear. The CDR3 has 13 amino acids. V was shortened by 8 bases and J by 0 bases, with 11 bases between the two germline ends. Looked up from germline, CDR1 is SGHRS and CDR2 is YFSETQ. This chain's CDR3 is CASRVGMNTEAFF. CDR3 in DNA: TGCGCCAGTCGAGTCGGGATGAACACTGAAGCTTTCTTT.